This T cell receptor (beta chain) was captured in a study of T cell clones after liver transplantation. In the study overall: Blood was drawn pre-transplant, before withdrawal, and after full or failed withdrawal.

CD3+CD4+ and CD3+CD8+ cells were FACS-sorted from thawed unstimulated PBMCs. V lost 4 bases and J 2 bases, leaving 18 bases between the germline ends. The V gene's germline CDR1 is MNHEY and CDR2 SVGAGI. CDR3 length: 16 residues. Measured with immunoSEQ multiplex PCR; TCRdb has only the in-frame clones, and not every one. The sample has roughly 100,000 clones, more than 75% seen once; the top ten hold 0.99%. Specimen: CD4+ T cells from blood, collected before liver transplant. The receptor comes from a human donor who received a liver transplant. V and J are TRBV6-5 and TRBJ2-7; a possible D gene is TRBD1 (6 bases). CDR3: CASSWGTGIGPYEQYF. The CDR3 nucleotides read TGTGCCAGCAGTTGGGGTACAGGGATCGGGCCCTACGAGCAGTACTTC.